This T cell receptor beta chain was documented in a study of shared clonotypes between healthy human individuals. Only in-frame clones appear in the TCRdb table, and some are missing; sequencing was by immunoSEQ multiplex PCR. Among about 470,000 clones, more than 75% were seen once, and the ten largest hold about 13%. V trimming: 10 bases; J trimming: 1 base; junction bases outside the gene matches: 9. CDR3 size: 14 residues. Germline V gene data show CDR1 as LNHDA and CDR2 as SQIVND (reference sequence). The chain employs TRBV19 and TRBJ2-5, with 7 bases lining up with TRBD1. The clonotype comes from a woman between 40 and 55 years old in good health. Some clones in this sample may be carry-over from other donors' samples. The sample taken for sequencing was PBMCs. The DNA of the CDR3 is TGTGCCACCAACCCGACAGGGATCCAAGAGACCCAGTACTTC. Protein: CATNPTGIQETQYF. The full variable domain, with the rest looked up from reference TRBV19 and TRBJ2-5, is DGGITQSPKYLFRKEGQNVTLSCEQNLNHDAMYWYRQDPGQGLRLIYYSQIVNDFQKGDIAEGYSVSREKKESFPLTVTSAQKNPTAFYLCATNPTGIQETQYFGPGTRLLVL.